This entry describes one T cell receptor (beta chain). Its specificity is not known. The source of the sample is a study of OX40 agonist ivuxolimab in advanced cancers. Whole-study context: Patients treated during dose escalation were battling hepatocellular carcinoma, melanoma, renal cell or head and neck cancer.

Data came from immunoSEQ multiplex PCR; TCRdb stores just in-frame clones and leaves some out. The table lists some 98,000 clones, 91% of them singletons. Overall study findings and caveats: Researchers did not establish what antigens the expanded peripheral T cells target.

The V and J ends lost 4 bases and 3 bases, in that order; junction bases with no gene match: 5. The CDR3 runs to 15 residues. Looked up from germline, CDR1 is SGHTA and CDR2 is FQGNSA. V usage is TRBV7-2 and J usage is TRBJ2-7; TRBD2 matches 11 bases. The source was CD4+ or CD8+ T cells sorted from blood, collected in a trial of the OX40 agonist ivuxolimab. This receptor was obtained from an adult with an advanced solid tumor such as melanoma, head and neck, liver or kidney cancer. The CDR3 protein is CASSSRGLAGYEQYF. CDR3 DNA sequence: TGTGCCAGCAGCTCCAGAGGACTAGCGGGCTACGAGCAGTACTTC.